A selection of T cell receptor beta chains follows, all from one sample in a study of T cell responses to AZD1222 COVID-19 vaccine. Sequencing was performed with immunoSEQ multiplex PCR; in TCRdb, only in-frame clones are kept and a portion is missing. The sample holds 85,000 to 130,000 clones, roughly 88% seen once. The starting material was peripheral blood, obtained on day 0 of AZD1222 vaccination. The receptors come from an adult in good health. CDR3s include the opening cysteine and the closing phenylalanine or tryptophan. D genes are given only for firm matches. Where a row states a size, it is once, few, many or the class of an expanded clone; other rows omit it.

TRBV5-8	-	-	TRBJ2-3	CASSEFRGGSTDTQYF	TGTGCCAGCAGCGAATTTCGGGGAGGAAGCACAGATACGCAGTATTTT
TRBV5-6	-	-	TRBJ1-4	CASSLWLGLNEKLFF	TGTGCCAGCAGCTTGTGGCTGGGGCTTAATGAAAAACTGTTTTTT
TRBV18	-	-	TRBJ1-1	CASSPSETGNPEAFF	TGTGCCAGCTCACCAAGCGAAACAGGGAATCCTGAAGCTTTCTTT
TRBV4-3	TRBD1	-	TRBJ1-1	CASSQRTGLNTEAFF	TGCGCCAGCAGCCAGAGGACAGGGCTGAACACTGAAGCTTTCTTT
TRBV5-1	TRBD2	-	TRBJ2-1	CASSPGLAGANEQFF	TGCGCCAGCAGCCCTGGACTAGCGGGAGCAAATGAGCAGTTCTTC
TRBV6-5	-	-	TRBJ1-1	CASSSGMNTEAFF	TGTGCCAGCAGTTCGGGCATGAACACTGAAGCTTTCTTT
TRBV2	TRBD2	-	TRBJ2-7	CASTIGTSYEQYF	TGTGCCAGCACGATCGGGACTAGCTACGAGCAGTACTTC
TRBV7-3	TRBD1	once	TRBJ2-2	CASSSQPRGNSGELFF	TGTGCCAGCAGTTCTCAGCCCAGGGGGAATTCCGGGGAGCTGTTTTTT
TRBV10-3	TRBD1	-	TRBJ2-7	CAAQGDVYEQYF	TGTGCCGCCCAGGGGGACGTCTACGAGCAGTACTTC
TRBV6-5	-	-	TRBJ1-2	CASRIGTTNYGYTF	TGTGCCAGCAGGATCGGGACAACGAACTATGGCTACACCTTC
TRBV6-4	TRBD1	-	TRBJ1-2	CASSDSGSGGLDGYTF	TGTGCCAGCAGTGACTCGGGGTCAGGGGGCTTGGATGGCTACACCTTC
TRBV5-1	-	-	TRBJ1-5	CASSLDGNSNQPQHF	TGCGCCAGCAGCTTGGACGGCAACTCCAATCAGCCCCAGCATTTT
TRBV6-2/TRBV6-3	-	once	TRBJ2-1	CASSYGQGRNIKNEQFF	TGTGCCAGCAGTTACGGGCAGGGGAGGAATATTAAGAATGAGCAGTTCTTC
TRBV18	-	-	TRBJ1-5	CASSPTGLQPQHF	TGTGCCAGCTCACCCACCGGGTTGCAGCCCCAGCATTTT
TRBV19	-	-	TRBJ2-7	CASSIDGTEQYF	TGTGCCAGTAGTATAGACGGAACCGAGCAGTACTTC
TRBV5-5	-	-	TRBJ1-1	CASSLGGVVTEAFF	TGTGCCAGCAGCTTGGGTGGGGTAGTCACTGAAGCTTTCTTT
TRBV27	-	-	TRBJ1-1	CASGRVDLNTEAFF	TGTGCCAGCGGACGGGTGGATTTGAACACTGAAGCTTTCTTT
TRBV18	TRBD2	-	TRBJ2-3	CASSHRRGGDTDTQYF	TGTGCCAGCTCACACCGGAGGGGAGGGGACACAGATACGCAGTATTTT
TRBV5-4	TRBD2	-	TRBJ2-1	CASRGGDEQFF	TGTGCCAGCCGGGGGGGAGATGAGCAGTTCTTC
TRBV18	TRBD1	-	TRBJ1-6	CASSSVDRGQGHYNSPLHF	TGTGCCAGCTCATCAGTCGACAGGGGACAGGGCCACTATAATTCACCCCTCCACTTT
TRBV27	-	few	TRBJ1-1	CATLTANTEAFF	TGTGCCACCCTGACGGCAAACACTGAAGCTTTCTTT
TRBV6-2/TRBV6-3	TRBD1	few	TRBJ1-1	CASSYGQGATEAFF	TGTGCCAGCAGCTATGGACAGGGGGCCACTGAAGCTTTCTTT
TRBV3-1/TRBV3-2	TRBD2	once	TRBJ2-1	CASSQGAGLAGPEQFF	TGTGCCAGCAGCCAAGGGGCCGGGTTAGCGGGACCTGAGCAGTTCTTC
TRBV27	-	-	TRBJ1-1	CASSTQAPVTEAFF	TGTGCCAGCAGTACACAGGCCCCGGTAACTGAAGCTTTCTTT
TRBV3-1/TRBV3-2	TRBD2	-	TRBJ2-3	CASSQAQLAAVTDTQYF	TGTGCCAGCAGCCAAGCCCAGCTAGCGGCCGTCACAGATACGCAGTATTTT
TRBV6-1	-	-	TRBJ1-3	CASSEVLSGNTIYF	TGTGCCAGCAGTGAGGTACTGTCTGGAAACACCATATATTTT
TRBV7-9	-	-	TRBJ1-2	CASTLSDYGYTF	TGTGCCAGCACCTTGTCAGACTATGGCTACACCTTC